The 20 T cell receptor beta chains below were found in one sample sequenced in a study of control samples from healthy donors and cancer patients. The protocol was immunoSEQ multiplex PCR, while the TCRdb copy is restricted to in-frame clones and leaves out a portion. The table records about 110,000 clones, about nine tenths of them present only once. Sequencing was carried out using blood. The receptor source for this set is a human donor in good health. The donor label of this sample is uncertain.

This clone occurred once. V and J are TRBV19 and TRBJ1-1; 7 bases match TRBD1. The trim removed 0 bases at V and 3 bases at J, leaving 4 bases unmatched. Germline V lookup: CDR1 LNHDA, CDR2 SQIVND (reference sequence). The CDR3 is 15 amino acids. The CDR3 DNA follows: TGTGCCAGTAGTATAGACCCCGACAGGGACACTGAAGCTTTCTTT. It specifies CASSIDPDRDTEAFF.

V and J are TRBV29-1 and TRBJ1-1; a possible D gene is TRBD1 (5 bases). This CDR3 has 10 residues. The germline V gene has CDR1 SQVTM and CDR2 ANQGSEA. Trimming shortened V by 6 bases and J by 10 bases, and 12 bases separated the two germline ends. The CDR3 is CSVSSGGAFF. Written as DNA, the CDR3 is TGCAGCGTCTCTTCGGGGGGAGCTTTCTTT.

This sequence joins TRBV10-2 and TRBJ2-1, with D uncertain. The CDR3 extends over 12 amino acids. Germline V gives CDR1 WSHSY, CDR2 SAAADI. The V end lost 9 bases, the J end lost 4 bases, and 10 bases lay between the germline ends. The CDR3 DNA follows: TGCGCCAGTCTTGCCAGTTACAATGAGCAGTTCTTC. It codes for CASLASYNEQFF.

This chain uses TRBV10-3 with TRBJ2-3; 8 bases match TRBD2. CDR1 is ENHRY, CDR2 SYGVKD, per germline. The CDR3 has 17 residues. Trimming removed 11 bases from V and 2 bases from J; junction bases left unmatched: 18. The CDR3 DNA sequence: TGTGCCCATCGGAAGGACGGGGGGGCCCTAGTCACAGATACGCAGTATTTT. Amino acid sequence: CAHRKDGGALVTDTQYF.

This chain joins TRBV6-4 and TRBJ1-5, with D perhaps TRBD1 (5 bases). CDR3 length: 17 residues. CDR1 and CDR2 (germline): MRHNA, SNTAGT. The ends were cut back, 1 base at V and 0 bases at J, with 13 bases in the middle. CDR3 nucleotides: TGTGCCAGCAGTGACTGGGACGGGAGATATAGCAATCAGCCCCAGCATTTT. The encoded protein is CASSDWDGRYSNQPQHF.

The rearrangement joins TRBV7-6 to TRBJ2-1, with 13 bases lining up with TRBD2. Germline CDR1 reads SGHVS; CDR2 reads FNYEAQ. The CDR3 runs to 17 residues. The junction had 6 bases not matched to a gene; V was cut back by 3 bases and J by 4 bases. CDR3 coding DNA: TGTGCCAGCAGCTTGGGGACTAGCGGGGATTTTTACAATGAGCAGTTCTTC. Its protein is CASSLGTSGDFYNEQFF.

The chain couples TRBV11-3 to TRBJ2-3; 8 bases agree with TRBD2. The CDR3 covers 16 residues. CDR1 is SGHNT, CDR2 YENEEA, per germline. The J segment lost 1 base and the V segment lost 5 bases, leaving 8 bases of the junction unmatched. CDR3 in DNA: TGTGCCAGCAGCCATCCGGGTAGCGGGGGCACAGATACGCAGTATTTT. Amino acids: CASSHPGSGGTDTQYF.

This chain joins TRBV27 and TRBJ2-1; D is undetermined. There are 11 residues in the CDR3. Germline V gene lookup returns CDR1 MNHEY and CDR2 SMNVEV (reference sequence). V was trimmed by 7 bases and J by 6 bases, leaving 7 bases between them. CDR3 coding DNA: TGTGCCAGCACCACCGGCAATGAGCAGTTCTTC. Its translation: CASTTGNEQFF.

This chain links TRBV4-1 with TRBJ2-2, with 10 nucleotides matching TRBD2. V shed 6 bases and J 4 bases; nucleotides not matched to a gene: 5. CDR1 is MGHRA, CDR2 YSYEKL, per germline. The CDR3 consists of 15 residues. CDR3 region: CASRAGGQGTGELFF. As DNA, the CDR3 is TGCGCCAGCAGAGCGGGGGGGCAGGGCACCGGGGAGCTGTTTTTT.

This clone was detected only once. The rearrangement uses TRBV5-1 and TRBJ1-2; D gene unclear. Germline V gene sequence: CDR1 SGHRS, CDR2 YFSETQ. CDR3 length: 15 residues. V lost 0 bases and J 0 bases, leaving 9 bases between the germline ends. DNA of the CDR3: TGCGCCAGCAGCTTGGGTGGGGAGTCTAACTATGGCTACACCTTC. Protein product: CASSLGGESNYGYTF.

This chain links TRBV10-3 with TRBJ1-5; D perhaps matches TRBD1 (6 bases). Germline V lookup: CDR1 ENHRY, CDR2 SYGVKD. This CDR3 spans 11 amino acids. Trimming pared 11 bases from V and 6 bases from J, leaving 11 bases between. The CDR3 region is CAVGQPQPQHF. DNA of the CDR3: TGTGCCGTCGGACAGCCTCAGCCCCAGCATTTT.

CDR3 sequence: CASSQSAQDRDGVNQPQHF. The CDR3 DNA reads TGCGCCAGCAGTCAATCTGCCCAGGACAGGGACGGGGTCAATCAGCCCCAGCATTTT. The chain has TRBV23-1 and TRBJ1-5, with TRBD1 matching over 8 bases. TRBV23-1 is given ORF status, its function remaining uncertain. V lost 0 bases, J lost 3 bases, and 13 bases stayed unmatched. CDR3 length: 19 amino acids.

The chain has TRBV24-1 and TRBJ2-1, with D possibly being TRBD2 (6 bases). CDR1 is KGHDR, CDR2 SFDVKD, per germline. This CDR3 contains 16 residues. Trimming shortened V by 1 base and J by 0 bases, and 9 bases separated the two germline ends. In DNA, the CDR3 is TGTGCCACCAGTGATTTCACCGGGGGCTCCTACAATGAGCAGTTCTTC. Its translation is CATSDFTGGSYNEQFF.

The rearrangement joins TRBV29-1 to TRBJ2-1; TRBD2 is a possible D gene (6 bases). Trimming cost V 0 bases and J 0 bases, with 18 bases left between them. CDR1 is SQVTM, CDR2 ANQGSEA, per germline. This CDR3 is 18 amino acids long. The DNA for the CDR3 is TGCAGCGTTGAAGATTCGACGCGGGGCCTAAGCTCCTACAATGAGCAGTTCTTC. Translation gives CSVEDSTRGLSSYNEQFF.

V is TRBV5-1 and J is TRBJ1-4, with a possible D match to TRBD1 (6 bases). Trimming stripped 4 bases from V and 8 bases from J, with 18 bases between. This CDR3 region has 15 residues. Germline CDR1 SGHRS, CDR2 YFSETQ. In DNA, the CDR3 is TGCGCCAGCAGCGACATAACAGGGAGTACGGAAAAACTGTTTTTT. It is translated as CASSDITGSTEKLFF.

This clone was counted a few times. This sequence joins TRBV12-3 or TRBV12-4 and TRBJ1-4; 7 nucleotides align to TRBD1. The CDR3 has 13 residues. The trim removed 6 bases at V and 5 bases at J, leaving 3 bases unmatched. In DNA form, the CDR3 reads TGTGCCAGCAGCCAGGACAGGAATGAAAAACTGTTTTTT. Its translation: CASSQDRNEKLFF.

The chain uses TRBV7-8 and TRBJ2-1; TRBD1 matches 9 bases. The germline V gene has CDR1 SGHVS and CDR2 FQNEAQ. The ends lost 3 bases at V and 9 bases at J; junction bases unmatched: 15. The CDR3 contains 17 residues. CDR3 protein: CASSFKKPGQGMAEQFF. The CDR3 bases are TGTGCCAGCAGCTTCAAAAAACCGGGACAGGGTATGGCTGAGCAGTTCTTC.

The chain uses TRBV9 and TRBJ2-2, with 13 nucleotides matching TRBD2. V trimming: 3 bases; J trimming: 6 bases; junction bases outside the gene matches: 5. CDR3 length equals 16 residues. Germline V lookup: CDR1 SGDLS, CDR2 YYNGEE. This CDR3 reads CASSATSGGAPGELFF. Here the CDR3 DNA reads TGTGCCAGCAGCGCAACTAGCGGGGGGGCCCCCGGGGAGCTGTTTTTT.

The gene calls are TRBV6-4 and TRBJ1-1, with D uncertain. Per germline, CDR1 MRHNA and CDR2 SNTAGT. V shed 0 bases and J shed 11 bases, with 16 bases lying between them. The CDR3 length is 14 residues. The CDR3 spells CASSDSVDNALAFF. CDR3 sequence (DNA): TGTGCCAGCAGTGACTCGGTGGATAATGCTTTGGCTTTCTTT.

The genes are TRBV6-5 and TRBJ2-1; D is uncertain. The CDR3 loop spans 13 amino acids. CDR1 and CDR2 (germline): MNHEY, SVGAGI. The germline V and J ends were trimmed by 6 bases and 4 bases, with 10 bases remaining between them. This CDR3 reads CASRMDDYNEQFF. The DNA of the CDR3 is TGTGCCAGCAGAATGGATGATTACAATGAGCAGTTCTTC.